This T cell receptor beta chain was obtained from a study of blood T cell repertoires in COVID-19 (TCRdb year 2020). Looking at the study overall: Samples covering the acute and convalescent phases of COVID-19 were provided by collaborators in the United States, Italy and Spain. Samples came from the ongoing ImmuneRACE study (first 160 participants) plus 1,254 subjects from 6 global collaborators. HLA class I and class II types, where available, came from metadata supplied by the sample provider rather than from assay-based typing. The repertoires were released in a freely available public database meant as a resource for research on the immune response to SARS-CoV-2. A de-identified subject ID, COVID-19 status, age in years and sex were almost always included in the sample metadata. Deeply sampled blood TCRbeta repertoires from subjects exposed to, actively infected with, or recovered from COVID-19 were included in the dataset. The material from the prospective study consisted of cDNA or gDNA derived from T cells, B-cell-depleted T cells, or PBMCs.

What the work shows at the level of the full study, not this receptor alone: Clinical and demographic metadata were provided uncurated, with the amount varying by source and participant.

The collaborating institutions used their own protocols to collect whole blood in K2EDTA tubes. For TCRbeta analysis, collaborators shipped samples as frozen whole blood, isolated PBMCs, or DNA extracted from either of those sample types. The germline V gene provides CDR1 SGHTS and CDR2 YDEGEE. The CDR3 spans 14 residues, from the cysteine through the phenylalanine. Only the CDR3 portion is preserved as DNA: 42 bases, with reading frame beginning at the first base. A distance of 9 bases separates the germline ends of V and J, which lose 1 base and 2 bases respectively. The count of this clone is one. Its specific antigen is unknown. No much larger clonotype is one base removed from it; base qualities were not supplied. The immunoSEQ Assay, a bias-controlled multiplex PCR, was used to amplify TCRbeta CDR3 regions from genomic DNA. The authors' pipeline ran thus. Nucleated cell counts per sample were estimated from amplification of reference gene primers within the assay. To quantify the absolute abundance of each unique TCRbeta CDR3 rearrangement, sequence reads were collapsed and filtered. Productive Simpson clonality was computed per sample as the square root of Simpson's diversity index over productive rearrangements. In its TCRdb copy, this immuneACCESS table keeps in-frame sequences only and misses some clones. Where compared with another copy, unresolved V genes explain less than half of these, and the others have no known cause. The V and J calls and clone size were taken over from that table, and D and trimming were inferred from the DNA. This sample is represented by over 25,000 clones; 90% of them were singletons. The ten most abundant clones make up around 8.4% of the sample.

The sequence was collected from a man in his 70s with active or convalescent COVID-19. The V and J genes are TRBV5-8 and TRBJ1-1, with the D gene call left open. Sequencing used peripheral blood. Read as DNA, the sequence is TGTGCCAGCAGCTTGCGGGAGTTCAACACTGAAGCTTTCTTT. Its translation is CASSLREFNTEAFF. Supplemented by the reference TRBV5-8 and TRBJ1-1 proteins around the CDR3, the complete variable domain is EAGVTQSPTHLIKTRGQQATLRCSPISGHTSVYWYQQALGLGLQFLLWYDEGEERNRGNFPPRFSGRQFPNYSSELNVNALELEDSALYLCASSLREFNTEAFFGQGTRLTVV.